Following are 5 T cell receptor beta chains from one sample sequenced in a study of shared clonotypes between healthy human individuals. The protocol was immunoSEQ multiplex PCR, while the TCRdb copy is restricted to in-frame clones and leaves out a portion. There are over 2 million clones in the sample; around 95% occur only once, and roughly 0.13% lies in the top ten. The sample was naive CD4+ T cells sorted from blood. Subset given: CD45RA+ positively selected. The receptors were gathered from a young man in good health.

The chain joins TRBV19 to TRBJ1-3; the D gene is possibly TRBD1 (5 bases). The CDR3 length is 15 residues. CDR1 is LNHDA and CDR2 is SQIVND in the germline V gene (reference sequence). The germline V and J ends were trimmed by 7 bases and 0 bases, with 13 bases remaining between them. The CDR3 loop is CASNPTDRSGNTIYF. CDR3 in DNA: TGTGCCAGTAATCCGACAGACCGCTCTGGAAACACCATATATTTT.

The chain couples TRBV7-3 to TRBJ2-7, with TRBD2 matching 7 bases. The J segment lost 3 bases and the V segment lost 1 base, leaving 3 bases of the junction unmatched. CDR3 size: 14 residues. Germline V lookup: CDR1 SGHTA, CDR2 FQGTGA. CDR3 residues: CASSLMASGYEQYF. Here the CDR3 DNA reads TGTGCCAGCAGCTTAATGGCTAGCGGCTACGAGCAGTACTTC.

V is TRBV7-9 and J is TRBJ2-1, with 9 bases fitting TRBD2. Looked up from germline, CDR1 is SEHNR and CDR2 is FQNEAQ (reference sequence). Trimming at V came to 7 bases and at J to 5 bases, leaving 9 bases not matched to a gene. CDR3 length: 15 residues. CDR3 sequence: CASTDSGRFDNEQFF. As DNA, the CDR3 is TGTGCCAGCACCGATAGCGGGAGATTTGACAATGAGCAGTTCTTC.

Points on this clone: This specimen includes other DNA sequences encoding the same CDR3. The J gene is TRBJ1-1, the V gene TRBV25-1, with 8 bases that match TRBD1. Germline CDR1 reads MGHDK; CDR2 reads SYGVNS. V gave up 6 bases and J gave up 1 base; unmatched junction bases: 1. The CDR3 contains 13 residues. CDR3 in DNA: TGTGCCAGCAGAGGACAGGGGAACACTGAAGCTTTCTTT. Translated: CASRGQGNTEAFF. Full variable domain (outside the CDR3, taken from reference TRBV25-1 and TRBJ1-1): EADIYQTPRYLVIGTGKKITLECSQTMGHDKMYWYQQDPGMELHLIHYSYGVNSTEKGDLSSESTVSRIRTEHFPLTLESARPSHTSQYLCASRGQGNTEAFFGQGTRLTVV.

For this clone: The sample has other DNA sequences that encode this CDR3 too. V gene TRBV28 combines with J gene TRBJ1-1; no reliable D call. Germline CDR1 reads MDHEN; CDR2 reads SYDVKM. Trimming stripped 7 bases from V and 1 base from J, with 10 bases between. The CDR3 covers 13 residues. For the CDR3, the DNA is TGTGCCAGCATTCGTCAGTCGAACACTGAAGCTTTCTTT. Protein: CASIRQSNTEAFF.